This passage covers 6 T cell receptor beta chains from one sample sequenced in a study of T cell changes during pregnancy in multiple sclerosis. The table came from immunoSEQ multiplex PCR; TCRdb's copy has only in-frame clones and leaves some out. Of about 40,000 clones listed, under 95% are singletons. Sequencing used PBMCs (not recorded whether the cells were cultured). Receptors were obtained from a female donor with multiple sclerosis, enrolled in a pregnancy study.

In regard to this clone: The identical CDR3 is also encoded by other nucleotide sequences in the sample. The V and J genes are TRBV7-2 and TRBJ2-5, with TRBD2 as a possible D gene (6 bases). Germline loops: CDR1 SGHTA, CDR2 FQGNSA. CDR3 length: 14 residues. Trimming removed 1 base at V and 5 bases at J, with 11 bases between. The CDR3 region has the DNA TGTGCCAGCAGCTTAGGAGCGGGTAGGGAGACCCAGTACTTC. Amino acids: CASSLGAGRETQYF.

This CDR3 reads CAWSLRQGTDTQYF. The DNA of the CDR3 is TGTGCCTGGAGTCTTCGGCAGGGGACAGATACGCAGTATTTT. The rearrangement uses TRBV30 and TRBJ2-3; TRBD1 is a possible D gene (6 bases). The germline CDR1 and CDR2 sequences are GTSNPN and SVGIG (reference sequence). V shed 2 bases and J shed 3 bases, with 12 bases lying between them. The CDR3 sequence is 14 residues long.

CDR3 sequence reads: CASNPLVGNTNYGYTF. The CDR3 coding sequence is TGTGCCAGTAACCCGTTAGTGGGAAATACTAACTATGGCTACACCTTC. V is TRBV19 and J is TRBJ1-2; the D is unclear. The CDR3 length is 16 residues. The germline V gene has CDR1 LNHDA and CDR2 SQIVND (reference sequence). V lost 7 bases, J lost 0 bases, and 18 bases lay in between. The variable domain in full, with the rest retrieved from reference TRBV19 and TRBJ1-2, is DGGITQSPKYLFRKEGQNVTLSCEQNLNHDAMYWYRQDPGQGLRLIYYSQIVNDFQKGDIAEGYSVSREKKESFPLTVTSAQKNPTAFYLCASNPLVGNTNYGYTFGSGTRLTVV.

Worth noting for this clone: The junction shows a germline mismatch at one end, possibly a read error. CDR3 in DNA: TGTGCCAGCACTTACCAGACTAGCGGCCTCAATGAGCAGTTCTTC. The encoded protein is CASTYQTSGLNEQFF. The chain employs TRBV6-5 and TRBJ2-1; 9 bases fit TRBD2. CDR3 size: 15 residues. The germline V gene has CDR1 MNHEY and CDR2 SVGAGI.

This chain joins TRBV7-9 and TRBJ1-4, with D unclear. This CDR3 has 15 residues. Trimming removed 0 bases from V and 8 bases from J, with 13 bases in between. From germline, CDR1 is SEHNR and CDR2 FQNEAQ (reference sequence). In nucleotides, the CDR3 is TGTGCCAGCAGCTTAGCCGGGCCCCGGACGGAAAAACTGTTTTTT. Encoded protein: CASSLAGPRTEKLFF.

The V call is TRBV4-1, the J call TRBJ1-1; no definite D call. Trimming stripped 4 bases from V and 0 bases from J, with 9 bases between. The germline CDR1 and CDR2 sequences are MGHRA and YSYEKL. This CDR3 has 14 residues. In nucleotides, the CDR3 is TGCGCCAGCAGCCGCGTGGGCGTGAACACTGAAGCTTTCTTT. This translates into CASSRVGVNTEAFF.